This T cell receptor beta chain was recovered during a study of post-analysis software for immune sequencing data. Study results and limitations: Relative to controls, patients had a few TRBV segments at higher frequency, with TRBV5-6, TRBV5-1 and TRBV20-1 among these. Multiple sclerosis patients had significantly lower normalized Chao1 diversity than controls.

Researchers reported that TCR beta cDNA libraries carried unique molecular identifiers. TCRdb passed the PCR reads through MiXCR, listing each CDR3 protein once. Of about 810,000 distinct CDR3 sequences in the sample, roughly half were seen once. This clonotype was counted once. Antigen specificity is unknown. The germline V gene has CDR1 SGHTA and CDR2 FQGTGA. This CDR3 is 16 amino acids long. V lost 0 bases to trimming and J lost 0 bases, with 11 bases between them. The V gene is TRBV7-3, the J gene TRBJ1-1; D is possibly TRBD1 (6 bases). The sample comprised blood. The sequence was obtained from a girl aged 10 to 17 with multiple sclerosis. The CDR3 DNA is TGTGCCAGCAGCTTAACTCGGGACACCATGAACACTGAAGCTTTCTTT. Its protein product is CASSLTRDTMNTEAFF.